The next 20 T cell receptor beta chains were all read from a single sample in a study of blood T cell repertoires in COVID-19. Sequencing used immunoSEQ multiplex PCR; TCRdb keeps in-frame clones, though not all of them. The sample shows 200,000 or so clones, roughly 85% of them seen only once. The specimen sequenced was PBMCs or T cells enriched from blood (not recorded which). The receptors come from a middle-aged woman with acute COVID-19.

V and J are TRBV6-2 or TRBV6-3 and TRBJ2-5; D may be TRBD2 (7 bases). Germline lookup yields CDR1 MNHEY and CDR2 SVGEGT. Trimming stripped 5 bases from V and 4 bases from J, with 17 bases between. This CDR3 has 15 residues. The CDR3 DNA follows: TGTGCCAGCAGTGAGGCGGGAGTAGGGGGAGAGACCCAGTACTTC. This gives the protein CASSEAGVGGETQYF.

V gene TRBV7-3 combines with J gene TRBJ2-3; 8 positions match TRBD2. After removal of 5 bases from V and 4 bases from J, the junction contained 11 bases not matched to a gene. The CDR3 loop spans 16 amino acids. Germline CDR1 and CDR2: SGHTA and FQGTGA. The CDR3 sequence: CASSQGGAGVADTQYF. In DNA form, the CDR3 reads TGTGCCAGCAGCCAGGGCGGAGCGGGAGTAGCAGATACGCAGTATTTT. Using reference TRBV7-3 and TRBJ2-3 for the parts outside the CDR3, the full variable domain is GAGVSQTPSNKVTEKGKYVELRCDPISGHTALYWYRQSLGQGPEFLIYFQGTGAADDSGLPNDRFFAVRPEGSVSTLKIQRTERGDSAVYLCASSQGGAGVADTQYFGPGTRLTVL.

V is TRBV2 and J is TRBJ2-6, with D unresolved. V shed 6 bases and J shed 2 bases, with 11 bases lying between them. The CDR3 is 15 amino acids. CDR1 is SNHLY, CDR2 FYNNEI, per germline. Here the CDR3 reads CASSLRLTGANVLTF. The CDR3 DNA is TGTGCCAGCAGCTTGAGGTTAACTGGGGCCAACGTCCTGACTTTC.

J is TRBJ1-2 and V is TRBV28, with D possibly matching TRBD1 (5 bases). Trimming cost V 5 bases and J 2 bases, with 15 bases left between them. Germline V lookup: CDR1 MDHEN, CDR2 SYDVKM. The CDR3 has 15 residues. CDR3 loop: CASSRRGDRNYGYTF. The CDR3 DNA sequence: TGTGCCAGCAGTCGGCGGGGGGACCGAAACTATGGCTACACCTTC.

CDR3 sequence reads: CASSQEGGRANYNEQFF. CDR3 nucleotides: TGTGCCAGCAGCCAAGAGGGTGGGAGGGCCAACTACAATGAGCAGTTCTTC. The chain uses TRBV3-1 (or the pseudogene TRBV3-2) and TRBJ2-1, with 7 bases that match TRBD2. The CDR3 extends over 17 amino acids. Trimming cost V 0 bases and J 3 bases; bases outside gene matches: 8. Germline CDR1 LGHDT, CDR2 YNNKEL (reference sequence).

This clone was detected many times. The gene calls are TRBV5-1 and TRBJ2-5; D gene uncertain. The CDR3 is 14 residues long. V was trimmed by 3 bases and J by 4 bases, leaving 13 bases between them. Per the germline V gene, CDR1 is SGHRS and CDR2 is YFSETQ. The CDR3 is CASSYQDTLETQYF. CDR3 nucleotides: TGCGCCAGCAGCTACCAAGACACCTTAGAGACCCAGTACTTC.

The chain recombines TRBV2 with TRBJ1-5; D is undetermined. The CDR3 is made up of 12 amino acids. The germline V gene has CDR1 SNHLY and CDR2 FYNNEI. V was pared by 3 bases and J by 8 bases, with 8 bases between. The CDR3 coding sequence is TGTGCCAGCAGTGAGCGGAGTGAGCCCCAGCATTTT. Translated, it gives CASSERSEPQHF. The full variable domain, in which reference TRBV2 and TRBJ1-5 provide the parts outside the CDR3, is EPEVTQTPSHQVTQMGQEVILRCVPISNHLYFYWYRQILGQKVEFLVSFYNNEISEKSEIFDDQFSVERPDGSNFTLKIRSTKLEDSAMYFCASSERSEPQHFGDGTRLSIL.

In this sample, this clone turned up a few times. V gene TRBV3-1 (or the pseudogene TRBV3-2) combines with J gene TRBJ2-7; 7 nucleotides agree with TRBD2. Losses at the gene ends were 2 bases for V and 0 bases for J; bases not matched to a gene: 10. From germline, CDR1 is LGHDT and CDR2 YNNKEL (reference sequence). The CDR3 length is 17 residues. CDR3 in amino acids: CASSQSLRGLGSYEQYF. CDR3 in DNA: TGTGCCAGCAGCCAAAGTTTGAGAGGACTAGGCTCCTACGAGCAGTACTTC.

The chain is built from TRBV5-1 and TRBJ1-2, with a weak D call TRBD1 (5 bases). The CDR3 contains 13 residues. Between the trimmed V and J ends, which lost 3 bases and 4 bases, there was a span of 10 bases. Germline V gene sequence: CDR1 SGHRS, CDR2 YFSETQ. The CDR3 loop is CASSWGRRYGYTF. The CDR3 DNA reads as TGCGCCAGCAGCTGGGGCAGACGCTATGGCTACACCTTC. The whole variable domain, filled in from reference TRBV5-1 and TRBJ1-2, reads KAGVTQTPRYLIKTRGQQVTLSCSPISGHRSVSWYQQTPGQGLQFLFEYFSETQRNKGNFPGRFSGRQFSNSRSEMNVSTLELGDSALYLCASSWGRRYGYTFGSGTRLTVV.

The V call is TRBV6-5, the J call TRBJ2-7; TRBD2 matches at 9 bases. V trimming: 2 bases; J trimming: 4 bases; junction bases outside the gene matches: 6. This CDR3 has 15 amino acids. The germline V gene encodes CDR1 MNHEY and CDR2 SVGAGI. The CDR3 coding sequence is TGTGCCAGCAGTTACGAGGGGACTAGCACTTACGAGCAGTACTTC. This gives the protein CASSYEGTSTYEQYF.

Comment on this clone: Other DNA variants within this sample encode the same CDR3. The chain is built from TRBV4-1 and TRBJ2-3; a possible D gene is TRBD2 (6 bases). This CDR3 spans 18 amino acids. The germline gives CDR1 MGHRA, CDR2 YSYEKL. V lost 0 bases to trimming and J lost 2 bases, with 18 bases between them. CDR3 loop: CASSQEEGLPVYTDTQYF. CDR3 in DNA: TGCGCCAGCAGCCAAGAGGAGGGGCTACCGGTCTACACAGATACGCAGTATTTT.

This clone was counted a single time. The chain combines TRBV4-3 with TRBJ2-1; D unresolved. This CDR3 has 14 amino acids. Per the germline V gene, CDR1 is LGHNA and CDR2 is YSLEER. V lost 1 base to trimming and J lost 2 bases, with 6 bases between them. The CDR3 DNA sequence: TGCGCCAGCAGCCAAGTAGCACCCTACAATGAGCAGTTCTTC. This encodes CASSQVAPYNEQFF.

V is TRBV6-5 and J is TRBJ2-5; 7 bases line up with TRBD1. CDR1 is MNHEY and CDR2 is SVGAGI in the germline V gene. Trimming removed 2 bases from V and 1 base from J; junction bases left unmatched: 1. The CDR3 consists of 14 residues. Here the CDR3 reads CASSYDRAQETQYF. DNA for the CDR3: TGTGCCAGCAGTTACGACAGGGCCCAAGAGACCCAGTACTTC.

The J gene is TRBJ1-2, the V gene TRBV27, with D maybe TRBD1 (6 bases). The germline V gene encodes CDR1 MNHEY and CDR2 SMNVEV (reference sequence). The CDR3 has 15 amino acids. Trimming took 3 bases from V and 6 from J, leaving 17 bases between them. The CDR3 region is CASSLVQGASNGYTF. The CDR3, as DNA: TGTGCCAGCAGTTTGGTACAGGGTGCAAGTAATGGCTACACCTTC.

The chain is built from TRBV29-1 and TRBJ2-4, with 8 bases lining up with TRBD1. V gave up 2 bases and J gave up 8 bases; unmatched junction bases: 8. Germline CDR1 SQVTM, CDR2 ANQGSEA. This CDR3 comprises 14 residues. The CDR3 DNA follows: TGCAGCGTTGAAACCCGACAGGGGCGTTACATTCAGTACTTC. Translating it yields CSVETRQGRYIQYF.

The chain is built from TRBV18 and TRBJ1-1; no reliable D call. Germline loops: CDR1 KGHSH, CDR2 LQKENI. The CDR3 totals 13 residues. The ends were cut back, 7 bases at V and 1 base at J, with 10 bases in the middle. The CDR3: CASLPSRNTEAFF. The CDR3 nucleotides read TGTGCCAGCTTACCTTCCCGGAACACTGAAGCTTTCTTT.

The sample holds a few counts of this clone. The chain is built from TRBV7-8 and TRBJ1-4, with D unresolved. Per germline, CDR1 SGHVS and CDR2 FQNEAQ. Trimming cost V 6 bases and J 8 bases, with 16 bases left between them. The CDR3 sequence is 14 residues long. The CDR3 is CASSRTPGEEKLFF. Here the CDR3 DNA reads TGTGCCAGCAGTCGGACCCCCGGGGAGGAAAAACTGTTTTTT. The full variable domain, rest sourced from reference TRBV7-8 and TRBJ1-4, is GAGVSQSPRYKVAKRGQDVALRCDPISGHVSLFWYQQALGQGPEFLTYFQNEAQLDKSGLPSDRFFAERPEGSVSTLKIQRTQQEDSAVYLCASSRTPGEEKLFFGSGTQLSVL.

V is TRBV2 and J is TRBJ1-2, with 11 bases matching TRBD1. CDR3 length equals 15 residues. V lost 9 bases to trimming and J lost 1 base; unmatched junction nucleotides: 7. Germline-derived CDR1 and CDR2 are SNHLY and FYNNEI. The chain's CDR3 is CARGTGGTFNYGYTF. The CDR3 coding sequence is TGTGCCAGGGGGACAGGGGGTACATTTAACTATGGCTACACCTTC.

The V gene is TRBV4-3, the J gene TRBJ1-1, with D possibly being TRBD1 (5 bases). Trimming cost V 0 bases and J 1 base, with 6 bases left between them. CDR3 length: 14 residues. Germline assignment: CDR1 LGHNA and CDR2 YSLEER. In DNA form, the CDR3 reads TGCGCCAGCAGCCAAGAGGGGGGGAACACTGAAGCTTTCTTT. Amino acid sequence: CASSQEGGNTEAFF.

The table lists this clone with a count of one. J is TRBJ1-2 and V is TRBV11-2; D might be TRBD1 (5 bases). Germline V gives CDR1 SGHAT, CDR2 FQNNGV. The CDR3 is 15 amino acids. V was cut by 5 bases and J by 3 bases, with 16 bases left in between. CDR3 DNA sequence: TGTGCCAGCAGCGGTATAGCCTCCAGGGACTATGGCTACACCTTC. Translating it yields CASSGIASRDYGYTF.